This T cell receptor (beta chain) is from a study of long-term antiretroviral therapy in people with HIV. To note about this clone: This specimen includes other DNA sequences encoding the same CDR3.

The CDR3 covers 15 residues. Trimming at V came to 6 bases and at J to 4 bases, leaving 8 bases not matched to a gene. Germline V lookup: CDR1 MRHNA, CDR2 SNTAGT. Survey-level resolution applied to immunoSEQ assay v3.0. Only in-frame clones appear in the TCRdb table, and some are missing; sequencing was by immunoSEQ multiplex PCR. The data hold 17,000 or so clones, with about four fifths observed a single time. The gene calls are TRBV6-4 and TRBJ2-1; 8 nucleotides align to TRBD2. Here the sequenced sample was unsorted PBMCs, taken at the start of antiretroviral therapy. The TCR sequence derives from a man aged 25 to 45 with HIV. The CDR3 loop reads CASSASGLEYNEQFF. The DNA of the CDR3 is TGTGCCAGCAGCGCGTCGGGACTAGAATACAATGAGCAGTTCTTC.